This record covers a single T cell receptor (beta chain). The antigen it binds to is not known. Within one base of it there is no much larger clone, and no base qualities were kept. This entry belongs to a study of CD8 T cells in ankylosing spondylitis (TCRdb year 2017). Regarding the study in general: T cell receptor beta repertoires were profiled in healthy donors and ankylosing spondylitis patients so that disease-linked TCR variants could be found. The full study cohort was made up of over 20 ankylosing spondylitis patients and 108 healthy donors. Samples of peripheral blood were taken, and for ankylosing spondylitis patients, synovial fluid was collected as well.

From its cysteine to its phenylalanine, the CDR3 spans 15 amino acids. Here the CDR3 DNA is all that survives: 45 bases in frame from base 1. The germline V gene (reference sequence) specifies SEHNR as CDR1 and FQNEAQ as CDR2. The germline ends are 8 bases apart after V is trimmed by 1 base and J by 2 bases. The reads were generated on an Illumina HiSeq 2500. TCR beta libraries were prepared by quantitative 5'-RACE with molecular barcodes. The authors processed their data as follows. Disease-linked TCR variants were identified with a new computational method built on a probabilistic model of VDJ rearrangement. TCRdb ran its own pipeline on the public reads, namely fastp trimming at Q25 and MiXCR clone calling, and kept in-frame beta chains. For every CDR3 protein sequence, its rows merge into one entry that carries the most common genes and DNA. None of the V and J calls come from the authors' own analysis; TCRdb made them. The sample table holds around 770,000 distinct CDR3 sequences, of which 15% to 20% were seen once. The ten most abundant clones make up under 20% of the sample.

General conclusions and limits of the study: Some TCR beta motif variants had previously been reported in synovial fluid and blood of reactive arthritis patients, which suggested common disease-initiation mechanisms. In peripheral blood, the disease-linked clones were found at relatively low frequencies and had a CD8+ phenotype. Blood from ankylosing spondylitis patients appeared to be characterized by a TCR beta motif made up of under ten highly homologous amino acid variants. The disease-linked clones were reported as significantly enriched in matched synovial fluid samples from ankylosing spondylitis patients.

This clonotype was obtained from a male donor with ankylosing spondylitis. This chain joins TRBV7-9 to TRBJ1-4, with the D gene not confidently named. Source material: blood, either unsorted or a sorted T cell fraction (not recorded which). The CDR3 region reads CASSLGRQTNEKLFF. The DNA sequence is TGTGCCAGCAGCTTAGGTCGCCAGACTAATGAAAAACTGTTTTTT.